This TCR beta chain came from a study of human T cells and chemical hapten exposure. TCRdb recomputed calls from the RACE reads with MiXCR, one row per CDR3 protein. The data show around 110,000 distinct CDR3 sequences, 9.5% to 13% seen once. Noted time point: patch test 1, 2 weeks after DPC sensitization. Treatment reported: therapeutic diphenylcyclopropenone sensitization with weekly scalp DPC. Germline V gene lookup returns CDR1 SGHTA and CDR2 FQGNSA. The CDR3 extends over 16 amino acids. With 0 bases removed from V and 4 bases from J, the gap between germline ends came to 13 bases. The source material was whole blood, sampled in connection with sensitization to the hapten diphenylcyclopropenone (DPC). The receptor was isolated from a woman aged 45-60 years with alopecia areata. Some clones in this sample may be carry-over from other donors' samples. The genes are TRBV7-2 and TRBJ1-5, with a tentative D call TRBD1 (6 bases). The CDR3 sequence: CASSLAGRGLNQPQHF. The CDR3 region has the DNA TGTGCCAGCAGCTTAGCGGGCAGGGGCCTTAATCAGCCCCAGCATTTT.